Listed below are T cell receptor beta chains from one sample, sequenced in a study of PD-1 blockade in classical Hodgkin lymphoma. The method was immunoSEQ multiplex PCR; TCRdb's version includes in-frame clones alone and lacks a portion of them. The sample carries approximately 84,000 clones, approximately 83% recorded once. The specimen was peripheral blood mononuclear cells (PBMCs), collected before the fourth cycle of nivolumab. These receptors originate from a human donor with classical Hodgkin lymphoma. Each CDR3 is given with its conserved first and last residue. Fields, in order: J gene, V gene, clone size, CDR3 protein. Clone size is stated in some rows and not others, as once, few, many or a class when expanded.

>TRBJ2-5|TRBV5-1|NA
CASSLTSGSIAETQYF
>TRBJ2-7|TRBV7-9|NA
CASSSTGTGGYEQYF
>TRBJ2-1|TRBV10-3|NA
CAISAFGGRELFEQFF
>TRBJ1-1|TRBV5-1|NA
CASSLVGSNTEAFF
>TRBJ2-1|TRBV9|NA
CASSVAGSYNEQFF
>TRBJ2-7|TRBV28|NA
CAIRRTSGREYEQYF
>TRBJ2-2|TRBV5-1|NA
CASSLVRDTNTGELFF
>TRBJ1-1|TRBV5-1|NA
CASSLSGTENTEAFF
>TRBJ2-7|TRBV18|once
CASSPAGGFTYEQYF
>TRBJ2-3|TRBV20-1|NA
CSARTDTQYF
>TRBJ2-3|TRBV9|NA
CASSSSPWEQGTDTQYF
>TRBJ2-3|TRBV11-2|NA
CASSLESRTDTQYF
>TRBJ2-5|TRBV27|NA
CASSSILRVETQYF
>TRBJ1-5|TRBV12-5|NA
CASGSDGVLLAQHF
>TRBJ1-4|TRBV27|NA
CASQRQGSEKLFF
>TRBJ2-6|TRBV29-1|NA
CSVGEAGANVLTF
>TRBJ2-1|TRBV4-1|NA
CASSQVQTQDEQFF
>TRBJ1-1|TRBV2|NA
CASSEALPGEVAFF
>TRBJ2-2|TRBV5-1|NA
CASSTPPLAGGDTGELFF
>TRBJ2-2|TRBV29-1|NA
CSVAFTGFGELFF
>TRBJ1-1|TRBV10-3|NA
CAIQQPGRNLAEAFF
>TRBJ2-6|TRBV5-1|NA
CASSLVGTGTGNSGANVLTF
>TRBJ2-5|TRBV15|NA
CATSRVVTGETQYF
>TRBJ2-5|TRBV11-2|NA
CASSPGLAGETQYF
>TRBJ1-1|TRBV14|few
CASSQDLDRGAFF
>TRBJ2-3|TRBV5-1|NA
CASSLVHSGRADRADTQYF
>TRBJ2-7|TRBV6-5|NA
CASSYSGTRDEQYF
>TRBJ2-7|TRBV10-3|NA
CAISPDSLHRGDEQYF
>TRBJ2-2|TRBV5-1|NA
CASSLELLGRYTGELFF
>TRBJ1-1|TRBV2|NA
CASSEGFSKTEAFF
>TRBJ2-7|TRBV10-3|NA
CAISESATHYEQYF
>TRBJ1-2|TRBV5-6|NA
CAGSRRGLANYGYTF
>TRBJ2-1|TRBV6-1|NA
CASRGGGPEQFF
>TRBJ1-2|TRBV7-9|NA
CASSLDTATYGYTF
>TRBJ2-3|TRBV6-5|NA
CASSKDRGGDTQYF
>TRBJ1-2|TRBV7-9|NA
CASSLAQRVGYTF
>TRBJ1-5|TRBV6-5|NA
CASSYSLLQPQHF
>TRBJ2-1|TRBV5-1|NA
CASSTRLAGVRHNEQFF
>TRBJ2-7|TRBV4-2|once
CASSQGSGGSYEQYF
>TRBJ2-7|TRBV7-8|NA
CASSPLAGSYEQYF
>TRBJ2-1|TRBV27|few
CASSLQYSYNEQFF
>TRBJ2-7|TRBV4-1|NA
CASSQRDRGAYEQYF
>TRBJ2-7|TRBV10-3|NA
CASHGGSYEQYF
>TRBJ1-1|TRBV18|NA
CASSPQGLNTEAFF
>TRBJ1-5|TRBV6-6|once
CASSNRGSNQPQHF
>TRBJ2-1|TRBV6-4|NA
CASSEGGNGAWNEQFF
>TRBJ1-4|TRBV11-2|NA
CASSSLGTVRGEKLFF
>TRBJ2-7|TRBV6-5|NA
CASSPTGTVPYEQYF